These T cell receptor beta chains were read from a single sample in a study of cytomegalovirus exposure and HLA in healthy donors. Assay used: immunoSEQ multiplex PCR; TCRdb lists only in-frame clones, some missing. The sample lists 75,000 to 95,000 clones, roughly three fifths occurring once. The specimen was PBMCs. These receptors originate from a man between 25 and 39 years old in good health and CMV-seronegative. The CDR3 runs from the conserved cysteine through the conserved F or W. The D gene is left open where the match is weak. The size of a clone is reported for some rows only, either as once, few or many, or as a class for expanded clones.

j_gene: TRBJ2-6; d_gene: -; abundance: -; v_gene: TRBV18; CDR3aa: CASSPGHLNSGANVLTF; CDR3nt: TGTGCCAGCTCACCGGGACACTTGAACTCTGGGGCCAACGTCCTGACTTTC
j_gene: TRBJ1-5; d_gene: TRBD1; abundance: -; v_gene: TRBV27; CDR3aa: CASRSQGYNQPQHF; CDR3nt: TGTGCCAGCAGGTCACAGGGGTACAATCAGCCCCAGCATTTT
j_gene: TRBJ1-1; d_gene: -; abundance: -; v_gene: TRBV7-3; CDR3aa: CASSRGNSGEAFF; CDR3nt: TGTGCCAGCAGCCGCGGGAACTCGGGGGAAGCTTTCTTT
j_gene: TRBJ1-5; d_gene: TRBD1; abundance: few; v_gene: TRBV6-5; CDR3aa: CASSFQGADQPQHF; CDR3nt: TGTGCCAGCAGTTTCCAGGGGGCAGATCAGCCCCAGCATTTT
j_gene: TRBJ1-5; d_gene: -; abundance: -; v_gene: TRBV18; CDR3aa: CASSPLKLSVNQPQHF; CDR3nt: TGTGCCAGCTCACCTTTAAAGCTCAGCGTCAATCAGCCCCAGCATTTT
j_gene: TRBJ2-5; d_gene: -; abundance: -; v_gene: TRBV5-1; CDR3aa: CASAQRDQETQYF; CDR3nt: TGCGCCAGTGCCCAGCGGGACCAAGAGACCCAGTACTTC
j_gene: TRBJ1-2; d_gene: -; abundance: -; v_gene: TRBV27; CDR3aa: CASRPQGGEDGYTF; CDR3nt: TGTGCCAGCCGCCCCCAAGGGGGGGAAGATGGCTACACCTTC
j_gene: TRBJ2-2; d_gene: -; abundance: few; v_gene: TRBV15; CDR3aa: CATSGRGPLGIGELFF; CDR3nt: TGTGCCACCAGCGGGCGGGGGCCCCTCGGCATCGGGGAGCTGTTTTTT
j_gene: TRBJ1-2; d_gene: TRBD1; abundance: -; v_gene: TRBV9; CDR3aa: CASSPGGYGYTF; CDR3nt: TGTGCCAGCAGCCCAGGGGGCTATGGCTACACCTTC
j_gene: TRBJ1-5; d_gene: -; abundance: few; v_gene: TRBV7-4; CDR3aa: CASSLVLGGGNQPQHF; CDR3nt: TGTGCCAGCAGCTTAGTGCTGGGGGGGGGTAATCAGCCCCAGCATTTT
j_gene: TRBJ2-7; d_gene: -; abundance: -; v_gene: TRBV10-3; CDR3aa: CAISSGTPTYEQYF; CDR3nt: TGTGCCATCAGTTCCGGGACACCGACCTACGAGCAGTACTTC
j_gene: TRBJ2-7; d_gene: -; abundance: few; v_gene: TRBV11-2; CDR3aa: CASSLGIYEQYF; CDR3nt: TGTGCCAGCAGCTTAGGTATTTACGAGCAGTACTTC
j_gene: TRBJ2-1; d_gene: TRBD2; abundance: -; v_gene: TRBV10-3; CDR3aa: CAISEFGTSGYNEQFF; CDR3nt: TGTGCCATCAGTGAGTTCGGGACTAGCGGGTACAATGAGCAGTTCTTC
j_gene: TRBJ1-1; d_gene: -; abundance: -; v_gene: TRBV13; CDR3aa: CASSPPGYTEAFF; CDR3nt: TGTGCCAGCAGCCCACCAGGGTATACTGAAGCTTTCTTT
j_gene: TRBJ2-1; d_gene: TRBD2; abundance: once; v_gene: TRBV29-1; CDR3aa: CSVPREGPSSEQFF; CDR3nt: TGCAGCGTTCCACGGGAGGGCCCTAGTAGTGAGCAGTTCTTC
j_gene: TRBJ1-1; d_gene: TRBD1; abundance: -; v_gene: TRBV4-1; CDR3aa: CASSLKTGAMNTEAFF; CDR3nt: TGCGCCAGCAGCCTAAAGACAGGGGCGATGAACACTGAAGCTTTCTTT
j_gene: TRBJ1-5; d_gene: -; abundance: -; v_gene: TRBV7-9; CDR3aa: CSSSLQGQPQHF; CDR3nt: TGTTCCAGCAGCTTACAGGGTCAGCCCCAGCATTTT
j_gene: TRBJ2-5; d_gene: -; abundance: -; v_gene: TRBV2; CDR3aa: CASSATRRETQYF; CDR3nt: TGTGCCAGCAGTGCGACTAGAAGAGAGACCCAGTACTTC
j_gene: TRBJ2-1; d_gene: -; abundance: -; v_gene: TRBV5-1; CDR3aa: CASSLVGADNEQFF; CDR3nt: TGCGCCAGCAGCTTGGTAGGGGCGGACAATGAGCAGTTCTTC
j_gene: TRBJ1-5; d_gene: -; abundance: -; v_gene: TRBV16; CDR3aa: CASSQSPDPSNQPQHF; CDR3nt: TGTGCCAGCAGCCAATCGCCAGATCCTAGCAATCAGCCCCAGCATTTT
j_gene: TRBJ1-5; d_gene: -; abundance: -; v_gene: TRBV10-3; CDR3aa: CASSLLRANQPQHF; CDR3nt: TGTGCCAGCAGTTTGCTCAGGGCTAACCAGCCCCAGCATTTT
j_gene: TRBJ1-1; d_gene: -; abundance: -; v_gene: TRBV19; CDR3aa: CASSGVRRGVGAFF; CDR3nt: TGTGCCAGTAGTGGCGTCCGACGAGGAGTTGGAGCTTTCTTT
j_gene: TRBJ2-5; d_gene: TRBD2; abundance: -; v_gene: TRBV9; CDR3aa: CASRPGLAGDQYF; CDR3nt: TGTGCCAGCAGACCTGGGCTAGCGGGGGACCAGTACTTC
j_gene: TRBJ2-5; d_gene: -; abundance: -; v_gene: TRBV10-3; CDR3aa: CATSRSSNQETQYF; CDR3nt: TGTGCCACTAGTCGCTCCTCCAACCAAGAGACCCAGTACTTC
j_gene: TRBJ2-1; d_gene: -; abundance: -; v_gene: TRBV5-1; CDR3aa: CASQPSAGSLEQFF; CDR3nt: TGCGCCAGCCAGCCCTCGGCCGGGAGTCTTGAGCAGTTCTTC
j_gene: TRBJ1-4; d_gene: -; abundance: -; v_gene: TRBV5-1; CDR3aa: CASSPWGGANEKLFF; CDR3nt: TGCGCCAGCAGCCCCTGGGGGGGGGCTAATGAAAAACTGTTTTTT
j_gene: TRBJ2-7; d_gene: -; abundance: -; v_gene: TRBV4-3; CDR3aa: CASSQAERYEQYF; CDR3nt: TGCGCCAGCAGCCAAGCAGAGCGGTACGAGCAGTACTTC
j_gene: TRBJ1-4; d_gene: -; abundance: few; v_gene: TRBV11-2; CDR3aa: CASSLGQVINEKLFF; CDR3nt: TGTGCCAGCAGCTTAGGACAGGTTATCAATGAAAAACTGTTTTTT
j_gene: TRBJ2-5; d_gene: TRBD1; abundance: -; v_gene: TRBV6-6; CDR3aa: CASSLRDRVVAETQYF; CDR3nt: TGTGCCAGCAGCCTCCGGGACAGGGTAGTTGCAGAGACCCAGTACTTC
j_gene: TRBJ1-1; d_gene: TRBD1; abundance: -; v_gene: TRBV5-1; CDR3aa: CASSQRDRAWSTEAFF; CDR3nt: TGCGCCAGCAGCCAAAGGGACAGGGCCTGGAGCACTGAAGCTTTCTTT
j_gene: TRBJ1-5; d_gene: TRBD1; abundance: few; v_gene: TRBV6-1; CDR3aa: CASSGDRAYSNQPQHF; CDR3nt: TGTGCCAGCAGTGGGGACAGGGCGTATAGCAATCAGCCCCAGCATTTT
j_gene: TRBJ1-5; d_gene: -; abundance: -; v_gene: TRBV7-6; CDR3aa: CASSLAEGYQPQHF; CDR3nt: TGTGCCAGCAGCTTAGCCGAGGGCTATCAGCCCCAGCATTTT
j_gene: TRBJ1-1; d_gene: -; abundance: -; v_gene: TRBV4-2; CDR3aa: CASSQDFSADTEAFF; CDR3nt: TGTGCCAGCAGCCAAGATTTTAGCGCGGACACTGAAGCTTTCTTT
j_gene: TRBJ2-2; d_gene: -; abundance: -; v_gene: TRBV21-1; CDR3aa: CASTRRGGSRATGELFF; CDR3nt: TGTGCCAGCACCCGAAGAGGGGGCAGTAGGGCCACCGGGGAGCTGTTTTTT